This record looks at one T cell receptor beta chain sequence and its context. Its antigen target is currently unknown. Base qualities are not recorded, but no much larger clone differs from it by a single base. The 39 donors, aged about 6 to 100 years, were systemically healthy Caucasian individuals from Russia. Ten milliliters of peripheral blood were drawn from each donor into EDTA-treated Vacutainer tubes. Ficoll-Paque density-gradient centrifugation was used to isolate PBMCs, with at least 6 million per sample. Trizol reagent was used to extract total RNA from PBMCs, with at least 5 micrograms per sample. For every donor, flow cytometry on a PBMC aliquot measured the percentage of naive CD45RAhigh/CD27high T cells. The record originates from a study of blood T cells in healthy people across ages (dated by TCRdb to the mid-2010s). In terms of the full investigation: In model experiments, roughly one uniquely barcoded TCR beta cDNA molecule per two T cells was captured by template switching. To track age-related changes in TCR beta repertoire diversity, the study relied on deep sequencing normalized with unique cDNA molecular identifiers. The donors were split into four age groups: young (average roughly 15 years), middle-aged (around 37), aged (over 55) and long-lived (about 82). To avoid experimental bias, donors of different ages were spread randomly across the sequencing lanes. Using the same blood draw, the study looked at two additional independent replicas of 1 million unique cDNA reads for two donors, one aged 18 to 29 and the other aged 80 or older.

Receptor amplification or capture employed 5' RACE. Sequencer: Illumina HiSeq 2500. A second PCR of roughly 6 to 11 cycles was run with a J-beta primer mix and a sample-barcoded 5' primer. A unique molecular identifier was introduced onto each TCR beta cDNA molecule by a template-switch 5' adaptor carrying 12 random nucleotides. At least 2.5 million CDR3-containing paired-end reads were obtained from each sample. All of the RNA was converted into first-strand cDNA using the Mint cDNA synthesis kit, with a TRBC-specific oligonucleotide serving as the primer. Following uracil-DNA glycosylase treatment, all cDNA underwent a first 18-cycle PCR with the universal primers M1SS and BC2_uni_R. From the authors' description of their analysis: For normalization, 1 million high-quality reads were randomly selected from each sample, with every read carrying a distinct molecular identifier. Reads with shared molecular identifiers were discarded instead of being binned into consensus sequences. CDR3 identification, clonotype clustering and error correction used MiTCR with a Q25 quality threshold and the strictest error-elimination algorithm. A nonparametric unseen species model with Euler transformation was used to estimate lower-bound total TCR beta diversity. TCRdb's own reprocessing of the public reads used fastp at Q25 and MiXCR and kept productive beta chains. Identical CDR3 proteins give one entry, which carries the most common genes and DNA. For this entry, the V and J calls and clone size follow TCRdb and not the study's own pipeline. This sample holds over 1.5 million distinct CDR3 sequences; about 49% were observed only once. 2.1% of the sample goes to the ten largest clones.

On the study overall, not on this receptor specifically: A strong correlation was found between observed TCR beta diversity and the percentage of naive T cells measured by flow cytometry. Since profiling was done on bulk unsorted PBMCs, naive and antigen-experienced compartments could not be conclusively compared. Compared with the aged group, the long-lived group had more naive CD4+ T cells, fewer expanded clones and increased TCR diversity, a pattern suggesting age selection. Estimates of total diversity based on one million sequenced T cells were considered lower bounds and underestimates. Because the CMV infection status of the donors was unknown, age-related changes in expanded clonotypes may potentially have been confounded. As age increased, observed TCR beta diversity per million T cells dropped in a roughly linear way, and a significant reduction was already evident by age roughly 40.

The germline V gene supplies CDR1 MNHEY and CDR2 SVGAGI. The CDR3 holds 13 amino acids from the cysteine to the phenylalanine. The kept DNA is CDR3 alone, 39 bases in frame from the first base. V is reduced by 2 bases and J by 3 bases, leaving a spacing of 8 bases between them. The receptor chain draws on TRBV6-5 and TRBJ2-7, with no D gene named confidently. The receptor was derived from a woman aged 40 to 50 in good health. The specimen was blood. CDR3 sequence: CASSYPPIYEQYF. The DNA is TGTGCCAGCAGTTACCCGCCCATCTACGAGCAGTACTTC.